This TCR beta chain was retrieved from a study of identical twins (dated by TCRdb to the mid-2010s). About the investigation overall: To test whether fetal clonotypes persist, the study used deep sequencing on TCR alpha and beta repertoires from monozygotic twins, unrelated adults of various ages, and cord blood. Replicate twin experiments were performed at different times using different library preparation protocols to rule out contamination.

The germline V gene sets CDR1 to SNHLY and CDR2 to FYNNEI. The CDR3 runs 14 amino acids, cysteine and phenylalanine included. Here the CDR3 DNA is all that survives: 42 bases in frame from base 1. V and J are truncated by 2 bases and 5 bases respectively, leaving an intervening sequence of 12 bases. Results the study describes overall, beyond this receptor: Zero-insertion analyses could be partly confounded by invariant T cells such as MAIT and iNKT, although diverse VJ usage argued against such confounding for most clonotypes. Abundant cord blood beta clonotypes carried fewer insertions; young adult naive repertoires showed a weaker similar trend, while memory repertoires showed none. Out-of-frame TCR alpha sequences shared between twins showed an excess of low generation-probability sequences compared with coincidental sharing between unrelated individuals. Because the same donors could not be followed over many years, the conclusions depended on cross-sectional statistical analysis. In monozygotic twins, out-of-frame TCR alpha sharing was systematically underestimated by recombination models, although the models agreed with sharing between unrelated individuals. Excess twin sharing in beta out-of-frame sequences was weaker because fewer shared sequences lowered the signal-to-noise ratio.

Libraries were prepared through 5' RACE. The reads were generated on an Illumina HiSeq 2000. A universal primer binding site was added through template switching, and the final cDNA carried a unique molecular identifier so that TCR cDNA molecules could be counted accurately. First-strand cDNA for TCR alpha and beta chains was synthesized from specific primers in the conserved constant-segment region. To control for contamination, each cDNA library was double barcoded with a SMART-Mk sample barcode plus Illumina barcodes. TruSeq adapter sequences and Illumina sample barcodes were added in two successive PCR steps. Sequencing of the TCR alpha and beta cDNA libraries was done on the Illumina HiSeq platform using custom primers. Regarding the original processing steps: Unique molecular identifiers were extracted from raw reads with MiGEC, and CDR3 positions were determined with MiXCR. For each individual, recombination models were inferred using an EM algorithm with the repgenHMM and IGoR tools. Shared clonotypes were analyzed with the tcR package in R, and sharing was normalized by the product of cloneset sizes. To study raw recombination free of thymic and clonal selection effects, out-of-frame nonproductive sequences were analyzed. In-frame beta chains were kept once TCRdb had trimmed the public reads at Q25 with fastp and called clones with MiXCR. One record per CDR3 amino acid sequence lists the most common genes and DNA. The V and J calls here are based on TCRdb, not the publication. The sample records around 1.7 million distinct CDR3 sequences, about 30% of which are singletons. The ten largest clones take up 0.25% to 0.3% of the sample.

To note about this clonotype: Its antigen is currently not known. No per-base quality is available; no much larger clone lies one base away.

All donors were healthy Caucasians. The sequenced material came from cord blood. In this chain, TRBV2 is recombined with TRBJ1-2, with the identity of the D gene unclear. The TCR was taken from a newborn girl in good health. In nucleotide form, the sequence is TGTGCCAGCAGTGAAAGATCGACTCCTTATGGCTACACCTTC. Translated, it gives CASSERSTPYGYTF.